This T cell receptor (beta chain) was sequenced for a study of shared clonotypes between healthy human individuals. Findings and caveats of the study: Clonotypes that were shared across a handful of donors made up around 5% of naive CD4 clonotypes. Rarefaction showed that sequencing of sorted subsets was incomplete (despite large depth).

It was roughly 190 ng DNA, about 30,000 T cell genomes, that sorted-subset replicate PCRs used. Measured with immunoSEQ multiplex PCR; TCRdb has only the in-frame clones, and not every one. The sample has more than 2,000,000 clones; over 85% are singletons. The CDR3 sequence is 19 residues long. The germline CDR1 and CDR2 sequences are LGHNA and YSLEER. V was clipped by 0 bases and J by 6 bases, with 24 bases between them. There were only Caucasian adults among the donors, and all lived in Nashville, Tennessee. Regarding this clone: Its antigen is as yet unknown.

V gene TRBV4-3 combines with J gene TRBJ2-1, with D possibly TRBD2 on 5 matching bases. Sequenced material: naive CD4+ T cells sorted from blood. Subset in this sample: CD45RA+ positively selected. This clonotype was obtained from a man in his late teens or twenties in good health. Written as DNA, the CDR3 is TGCGCCAGCAGCCAAGATGGGAGTAGCGTCCTAGTCGGGTTCAATGAGCAGTTCTTC. Amino acid sequence: CASSQDGSSVLVGFNEQFF.